Below, 25 T cell receptor beta chains from the same sample are listed, as sequenced in a study of T-cell memory formation after mild COVID-19. Each CDR3 protein is one row after TCRdb ran MiXCR on the 5' RACE reads. There are around 340,000 distinct CDR3 sequences in the sample; 20% to 25% occur only once, and about 12% lies in the top ten. The source material was PBMCs or a T cell subset sorted from them (not recorded which). These TCRs come from an adult woman who had mild COVID-19 (a few samples of this study predate the infection). Cell type and time point are not known.

This clonotype was counted between two and nine times. The V call is TRBV9, the J call TRBJ1-1; 7 positions agree with TRBD1. The V gene end was trimmed by 2 bases and the J gene end by 1 base; junction bases not matched to a gene: 5. Germline loops: CDR1 SGDLS, CDR2 YYNGEE. CDR3 length: 15 residues. In DNA form, the CDR3 reads TGTGCCAGCAGCGTCAGGGGGTCGGCGAACACTGAAGCTTTCTTT. The encoded protein is CASSVRGSANTEAFF.

This clonotype showed up just a few times. The gene calls are TRBV5-1 and TRBJ2-7; TRBD1 might be the D (6 bases). V was cut by 7 bases and J by 4 bases, with 15 bases left in between. The CDR3 consists of 13 residues. CDR1 is SGHRS and CDR2 is YFSETQ in the germline V gene. The CDR3 sequence: CASAAGTMYEQYF. CDR3 sequence (DNA): TGCGCCAGCGCCGCCGGGACAATGTACGAGCAGTACTTC.

This clonotype was detected a few times. The chain has TRBV7-6 and TRBJ2-1, with TRBD2 identical over 11 bases. Germline V gives CDR1 SGHVS, CDR2 FNYEAQ. V shed 5 bases, J shed 0 bases, and the junction held 9 bases outside the gene matches. The CDR3 sequence is 18 residues long. In DNA, the CDR3 is TGTGCCAGCAGCAAACTAGCGGGAGAGGCCAGCTCCTACAATGAGCAGTTCTTC. Amino acid sequence: CASSKLAGEASSYNEQFF.

This clonotype was seen a handful of times. V gene TRBV4-1 combines with J gene TRBJ2-7; D unclear. V was shortened by 1 base and J by 1 base, with 5 bases between the two germline ends. This CDR3 contains 13 residues. Germline V gene sequence: CDR1 MGHRA, CDR2 YSYEKL. The CDR3 region is CASSQAKSYEQYF. Written as DNA, the CDR3 is TGCGCCAGCAGCCAAGCCAAATCCTACGAGCAGTACTTC.

The genes are TRBV5-6 and TRBJ2-7; TRBD1 matches at 9 bases. The CDR3 is 14 residues long. J gave up 6 bases and V 0 bases, and 4 bases lay outside the gene matches. In germline, CDR1 is SGHDT, CDR2 YYEEEE. CDR3 DNA: TGTGCCAGCAGCTTGGACAGGGGGCTTGTCGAGCAGTACTTC. This codes for CASSLDRGLVEQYF.

The genes are TRBV6-5 and TRBJ2-5; a weak D match, TRBD1 (5 bases). V lost 5 bases, J lost 2 bases, and 18 bases lay in between. The CDR3 totals 16 residues. Germline CDR1 MNHEY, CDR2 SVGAGI. The CDR3 spells CASSNPPTGGQETQYF. The CDR3 nucleotides read TGTGCCAGCAGTAACCCCCCCACAGGTGGGCAAGAGACCCAGTACTTC.

This clonotype was detected ten times or more. V and J are TRBV6-2 or TRBV6-3 and TRBJ2-5; D uncertain. With 5 bases removed from V and 5 bases from J, the gap between germline ends came to 6 bases. Germline values: CDR1 MNHEY, CDR2 SVGEGT. CDR3 size: 11 residues. The CDR3 here is CASSNGETQYF. CDR3 DNA: TGTGCCAGCAGTAACGGGGAGACCCAGTACTTC.

The CDR3 here is CASMRESTDTQYF. The CDR3 nucleotides read TGCGCCAGCATGCGAGAGAGCACAGATACGCAGTATTTT. The chain links TRBV5-1 to TRBJ2-3; D remains unclear. Germline CDR1 and CDR2: SGHRS and YFSETQ. The ends were cut back, 6 bases at V and 0 bases at J, with 8 bases in the middle. CDR3 size: 13 residues.

The rearrangement uses TRBV5-1 and TRBJ2-3, with 15 bases matching TRBD2. With V trimmed by 6 bases and J by 4 bases, 18 bases remained unmatched. Germline CDR1 reads SGHRS; CDR2 reads YFSETQ. CDR3 size: 20 residues. CDR3 coding DNA: TGCGCCAGCACCCCACCCGGACTAGCGGGGGGGCCCACACCTGCAGATACGCAGTATTTT. Translation gives CASTPPGLAGGPTPADTQYF.

This clonotype has ten or more counts. CDR3 loop: CASSFLSYEQYF. The CDR3 bases are TGTGCCAGCAGTTTCTTGTCTTACGAGCAGTACTTC. The chain combines TRBV12-3 or TRBV12-4 with TRBJ2-7; no definite D call. Trimming removed 3 bases from V and 4 bases from J, with 7 bases in between. This CDR3 has 12 amino acids.

The table lists this clonotype with a few counts. The rearrangement links TRBV20-1 to TRBJ2-1; maybe TRBD2 (7 bases). CDR3 length: 14 residues. The V end lost 3 bases, the J end lost 4 bases, and 13 bases lay between the germline ends. The V gene's germline CDR1 is DFQATT and CDR2 SNEGSKA (reference sequence). CDR3 coding DNA: TGCAGTGCTAGCCAGGCGGGGGCGTACAATGAGCAGTTCTTC. It encodes CSASQAGAYNEQFF.

The V and J genes are TRBV6-2 or TRBV6-3 and TRBJ2-1, with 8 bases identical to TRBD2. Germline V lookup: CDR1 MNHEY, CDR2 SVGEGT. Trimming removed 6 bases from V and 7 bases from J; junction bases left unmatched: 14. The CDR3 is 16 amino acids. The CDR3 DNA sequence: TGTGCCAGCAGCTACCCTCAGCGGGAGCCTCGTAATGAGCAGTTCTTC. Residues: CASSYPQREPRNEQFF.

The sample holds many counts of this clonotype. This sequence joins TRBV7-9 and TRBJ2-3; D not certain. The CDR3 covers 17 residues. Germline V CDR1 and CDR2: SEHNR, FQNEAQ (reference sequence). Trimming took 0 bases from V and 1 from J, leaving 14 bases between them. The DNA of the CDR3 is TGTGCCAGCAGCTTAGCGTCATCTTATCGGGGCACAGATACGCAGTATTTT. Translating gives CASSLASSYRGTDTQYF.

The chain combines TRBV7-9 with TRBJ1-3; 8 nucleotides align to TRBD1. Per germline, CDR1 SEHNR and CDR2 FQNEAQ (reference sequence). V trimming: 5 bases; J trimming: 8 bases; junction bases outside the gene matches: 5. CDR3 length: 13 amino acids. The CDR3 reads CASSPRGPDTIYF. CDR3 in DNA: TGTGCCAGCAGCCCCAGGGGGCCAGACACCATATATTTT.

This chain links TRBV7-9 with TRBJ2-2; 12 nucleotides match TRBD1. J was trimmed by 6 bases and V by 5 bases; bases with no gene match: 10. Germline values: CDR1 SEHNR, CDR2 FQNEAQ (reference sequence). The CDR3 extends over 17 amino acids. The CDR3 DNA is TGTGCCAGCAGCCCCTCCGGGACAGGGGGCGCTTCCGGGGAGCTGTTTTTT. It encodes CASSPSGTGGASGELFF.

This chain links TRBV5-1 with TRBJ2-3; maybe TRBD2 (6 bases). This CDR3 region has 16 residues. Germline CDR1 and CDR2: SGHRS and YFSETQ. Between the trimmed V and J ends, which lost 1 base and 4 bases, there was a span of 16 bases. CDR3 coding DNA: TGCGCCAGCAGCTTGAGTGGAGGGCTACAACCAGATACGCAGTATTTT. Amino acid sequence: CASSLSGGLQPDTQYF.

J is TRBJ1-5 and V is TRBV30; the match to TRBD1 covers 7 bases. Germline CDR1 and CDR2: GTSNPN and SVGIG (reference sequence). V lost 3 bases, J lost 0 bases, and 5 bases stayed unmatched. The CDR3 spans 15 residues. The CDR3 DNA follows: TGTGCCTGGAGCGCGGGACAGCATAGCAATCAGCCCCAGCATTTT. It encodes CAWSAGQHSNQPQHF.

This clonotype was seen many times. The CDR3 here is CASSVGGVNTGELFF. DNA for the CDR3: TGTGCCAGCAGCGTAGGGGGGGTTAACACCGGGGAGCTGTTTTTT. V usage is TRBV9 and J usage is TRBJ2-2; a possible D gene is TRBD2 (6 bases). CDR3 size: 15 residues. From germline, CDR1 is SGDLS and CDR2 YYNGEE. V was trimmed by 0 bases and J by 2 bases, leaving 8 bases between them. Full variable domain (outside the CDR3, taken from reference TRBV9 and TRBJ2-2): DSGVTQTPKHLITATGQRVTLRCSPRSGDLSVYWYQQSLDQGLQFLIQYYNGEERAKGNILERFSAQQFPDLHSELNLSSLELGDSALYFCASSVGGVNTGELFFGEGSRLTVL.

This clonotype has just a few counts. The V gene is TRBV20-1, the J gene TRBJ2-7, with 7 bases aligning to TRBD2. J lost 2 bases, V lost 4 bases, and 2 bases had no gene match. The CDR3 covers 12 residues. In germline, CDR1 is DFQATT, CDR2 SNEGSKA (reference sequence). CDR3 sequence (DNA): TGCAGTGCTAATCGGGGGGCCTACGAGCAGTACTTC. Amino acid sequence: CSANRGAYEQYF.

A few counts support this clonotype. The chain links TRBV7-9 to TRBJ2-1; either TRBD1 or TRBD2 may fit D (6 bases each). The CDR3 covers 14 residues. The V end was cut by 8 bases, the J end by 7 bases, with 18 bases between. Germline lookup yields CDR1 SEHNR and CDR2 FQNEAQ (reference sequence). The DNA of the CDR3 is TGTGCCAGCCTGCGGACGGGGGCTGGGAATGAGCAGTTCTTC. The encoded protein is CASLRTGAGNEQFF.

This clonotype was detected only a few times. CDR3 nucleotide sequence: TGCGCCAGCAGCCCGGGCCTGATGGACAATGAGCAGTTCTTC. Amino acid sequence: CASSPGLMDNEQFF. This chain links TRBV4-3 with TRBJ2-1; D is uncertain. The CDR3 sequence is 14 residues long. Trimming took 4 bases from V and 5 from J, leaving 12 bases between them. Germline CDR1 is LGHNA and CDR2 is YSLEER.

The chain uses TRBV20-1 and TRBJ2-1, with D tentatively TRBD1 or TRBD2 (5 bases each). Germline-derived CDR1 and CDR2 are DFQATT and SNEGSKA (reference sequence). The CDR3 totals 13 residues. V gave up 3 bases and J gave up 2 bases, with 8 bases separating them. The CDR3 bases are TGCAGTGCTAGGGGGGTTACCTACAATGAGCAGTTCTTC. Protein product: CSARGVTYNEQFF.

J is TRBJ1-6 and V is TRBV12-3 or TRBV12-4; unclear D gene. The V and J ends lost 3 bases and 7 bases respectively, with 10 bases between them. The CDR3 has 14 amino acids. CDR3 amino acids: CASSFGRLNSPLHF. The CDR3 DNA is TGTGCCAGCAGTTTTGGACGGTTGAATTCACCCCTCCACTTT.

V usage is TRBV12-3 or TRBV12-4 and J usage is TRBJ1-1; no definite D call. V was clipped by 5 bases and J by 0 bases, with 7 bases between them. The CDR3 is 13 residues long. The CDR3 loop reads CASSDTVNTEAFF. The CDR3 DNA reads as TGTGCCAGCAGTGATACCGTGAACACTGAAGCTTTCTTT.

The chain has TRBV24-1 and TRBJ2-3; 9 nucleotides match TRBD2. J gave up 4 bases and V 1 base, and 17 bases lay outside the gene matches. The V gene's germline CDR1 is KGHDR and CDR2 SFDVKD. The CDR3 has 20 residues. This CDR3 is CATSDFLSGGRAGSSDTQYF. For the CDR3, the DNA is TGTGCCACCAGTGATTTCTTGAGCGGCGGGAGGGCCGGCTCGTCAGATACGCAGTATTTT.